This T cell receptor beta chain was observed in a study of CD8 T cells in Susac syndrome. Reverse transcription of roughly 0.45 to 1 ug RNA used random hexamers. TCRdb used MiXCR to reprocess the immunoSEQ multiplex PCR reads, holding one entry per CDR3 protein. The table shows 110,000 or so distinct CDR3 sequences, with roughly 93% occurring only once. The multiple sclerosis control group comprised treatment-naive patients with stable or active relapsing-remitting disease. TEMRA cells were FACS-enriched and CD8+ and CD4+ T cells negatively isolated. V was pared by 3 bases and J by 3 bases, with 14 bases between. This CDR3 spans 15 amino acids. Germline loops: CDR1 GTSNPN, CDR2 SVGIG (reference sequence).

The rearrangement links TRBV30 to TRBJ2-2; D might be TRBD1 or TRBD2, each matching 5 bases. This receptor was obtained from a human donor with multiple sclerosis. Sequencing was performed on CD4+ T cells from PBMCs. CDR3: CAWSRDLRDTGELFF. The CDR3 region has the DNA TGTGCCTGGAGCCGGGACCTCCGCGACACCGGGGAGCTGTTTTTT.